A selection of T cell receptor beta chains follows, all from one sample in a study of shared clonotypes between healthy human individuals. Here immunoSEQ multiplex PCR was the method, and the copy in TCRdb shows in-frame clones only, minus some. The table has around 2.1 million clones, around 93% seen once; the top ten hold 1.5% to 2%. The sequenced sample was naive CD8+ T cells from PBMCs. The receptors were gathered from a young man in good health. Some clones in this sample may be carry-over from other donors' samples. Both conserved end residues are part of each CDR3. The D gene is left open where the match is weak. Clone size is shown for a subset of rows, as once, few, many or a class of expanded clone.

TGTGCCAGCAGTTTTCCCGGGACAGGCTACGAGCAGTACTTC,CASSFPGTGYEQYF,TRBJ2-7,TRBD1,.,TRBV5-4
TGTGCCAGCAGCTTGTTACCCATCCAACGCGAAGCTTTCTTT,CASSLLPIQREAFF,TRBJ1-1,.,.,TRBV5-4
TGTGCCATCAGTGATAGTACAAACGAGCAGTACTTC,CAISDSTNEQYF,TRBJ2-7,.,.,TRBV10-3
TGTGCCAGTTCCGGGACAGACCAGAACGCGCAAATGGGGAACACTGAAGCTTTCTTT,CASSGTDQNAQMGNTEAFF,TRBJ1-1,TRBD1,.,TRBV2
TGTGCCAGCAGCCTCACAGCAAGCTCCTACAATGAGCAGTTCTTC,CASSLTASSYNEQFF,TRBJ2-1,.,.,TRBV7-3
TGCGCCAGCCTTGGGAGAGACTACAATGAGCAGTTCTTC,CASLGRDYNEQFF,TRBJ2-1,.,.,TRBV10-2
TGTGCCAGCAGTTTACTCTCCAGCTATGGCTACACCTTC,CASSLLSSYGYTF,TRBJ1-2,.,.,TRBV28
TGTGCCAGCAGCTTAATCCCCCGCATGAACACTGAAGCTTTCTTT,CASSLIPRMNTEAFF,TRBJ1-1,.,.,TRBV11-2
TGTGCCAGCAGTCAGGGACTAGGCGAGCAGTTCTTC,CASSQGLGEQFF,TRBJ2-1,TRBD2,.,TRBV13
TGTGCCAGTAGGCGGCCGGGACAGGGGTCCGAGCAGTACTTC,CASRRPGQGSEQYF,TRBJ2-7,TRBD1,once,TRBV19
TGTGCCAGCAGCTTCCCGGGACAGGGGATGGCAGATACGCAGTATTTT,CASSFPGQGMADTQYF,TRBJ2-3,TRBD1,once,TRBV13
TGCGCCAGCAGCCCGGGCTGGGGATGGGCCTACGAGCAGTACTTC,CASSPGWGWAYEQYF,TRBJ2-7,.,.,TRBV10-1
TGTGCCAGCACGTTACAGGGGCTGGAGCAGTACTTC,CASTLQGLEQYF,TRBJ2-7,TRBD1,.,TRBV7-9
TGCAGCGTCGTATGGTATAGCGGGAGGGCCACCGGGGAGCTGTTTTTT,CSVVWYSGRATGELFF,TRBJ2-2,TRBD2,once,TRBV29-1
TGTGCCAGCAGCCTGGGTTTAATCCCAGATACGCAGTATTTT,CASSLGLIPDTQYF,TRBJ2-3,.,.,TRBV27
TGTGCCAGCAGCGTCATGACTACCGGGGAGCTGTTTTTT,CASSVMTTGELFF,TRBJ2-2,.,.,TRBV11-3
TGTGCCAGTAGTACTGATCGGACAGGGAACCACGAGCAGTACTTC,CASSTDRTGNHEQYF,TRBJ2-7,TRBD1,.,TRBV19
TGTGCTAGTGGTTCGAAAACAGGTGATACGCAGTATTTT,CASGSKTGDTQYF,TRBJ2-3,.,.,TRBV12-5
TGCAGCGTTGGGCCATCCCGAGGCACCGGGGAGCTGTTTTTT,CSVGPSRGTGELFF,TRBJ2-2,.,.,TRBV29-1
TGTGCCAGCAGCTTGTTGACTAGCGGAAAATACGAGCAGTACTTC,CASSLLTSGKYEQYF,TRBJ2-7,TRBD2,.,TRBV5-4
TGTGCCAGCAGCTTGGGGACTAGCGGGACTCCCTACGAGCAGTACTTC,CASSLGTSGTPYEQYF,TRBJ2-7,TRBD2,once,TRBV28
TGTGCCAGCAGCTTAGTGGGTACGGGGGAGACCCAGTACTTC,CASSLVGTGETQYF,TRBJ2-5,.,.,TRBV13
TGCGCCAGCAGCCAAGCCGAGGACAGGGGGTACTACGAGCAGTACTTC,CASSQAEDRGYYEQYF,TRBJ2-7,TRBD1,.,TRBV4-3
TGTGCCAGCAGCCCAGGGGGACGGAACTCTGGGGCCAACGTCCTGACTTTC,CASSPGGRNSGANVLTF,TRBJ2-6,TRBD1,.,TRBV7-3
TGCGCCAGCAGCTTGGTTGTAGGGTCGTACACCGGGGAGCTGTTTTTT,CASSLVVGSYTGELFF,TRBJ2-2,.,.,TRBV5-1
TGCAGCGTCGGATCAGCCGCAACTAATGAAAAACTGTTTTTT,CSVGSAATNEKLFF,TRBJ1-4,.,.,TRBV29-1
TGTGCCAGCAGCTTGGACTCCCGGTTGGGCTACGAGCAGTACTTC,CASSLDSRLGYEQYF,TRBJ2-7,.,.,TRBV11-2
TGTGCCAGCCTCACCAGGGGAGGCTATGGCTACACCTTC,CASLTRGGYGYTF,TRBJ1-2,.,.,TRBV6-5
TGTGCCAGCAGCATGAACCCTCTGGGTTCTGGGGCCAACGTCCTGACTTTC,CASSMNPLGSGANVLTF,TRBJ2-6,.,.,TRBV9
TGCAGCGGTGCCGGGACATCTCAGAACACTGAAGCTTTCTTT,CSGAGTSQNTEAFF,TRBJ1-1,.,.,TRBV29-1
TGTGCCACCAGCAGAGCACGCAGGAACGAGCAGTACTTC,CATSRARRNEQYF,TRBJ2-7,.,.,TRBV15
TGTGCCAGCAGTTACTTGGGGGGCGATTATGGCTACACCTTC,CASSYLGGDYGYTF,TRBJ1-2,.,.,TRBV28
TGTGCCAGCAGTTCCGGGACTAGCGGGAGGGCCTGGTATTTT,CASSSGTSGRAWYF,TRBJ2-3,TRBD2,.,TRBV27
TGCAGCGTTGAAGGCAGGACTAGCGGGAGGGATGAGCAGTTCTTC,CSVEGRTSGRDEQFF,TRBJ2-1,TRBD2,.,TRBV29-1
TGCAGCGTGCCCAAGGCAGCCGGCAGGAATGAGCAGTTCTTC,CSVPKAAGRNEQFF,TRBJ2-1,.,.,TRBV29-1
TGTGCCAGCAGCGGCGGACTAGCGGACCCCTACGAGCAGTACTTC,CASSGGLADPYEQYF,TRBJ2-7,TRBD2,.,TRBV5-6
TGTGCCAGCAGCTCATCCGTCACTGAAGCTTTCTTT,CASSSSVTEAFF,TRBJ1-1,.,.,TRBV13
TGTGCCAGCAGCTTACGAGACCTGATATACGAGCAGTACTTC,CASSLRDLIYEQYF,TRBJ2-7,.,.,TRBV7-2
TGTGCCAGCAGCCAGAGGACTAGCGGGTTTTACAATGAGCAGTTCTTC,CASSQRTSGFYNEQFF,TRBJ2-1,TRBD2,.,TRBV4-2
TGCGCCAGCAGCTCAGGGACTAGCGGGAGTATGTCCTACGAGCAGTACTTC,CASSSGTSGSMSYEQYF,TRBJ2-7,TRBD2,.,TRBV5-1
TGTGCCAGCAGCTTGGTCCCGGACAGAAAAGAGACCCAGTACTTC,CASSLVPDRKETQYF,TRBJ2-5,.,.,TRBV5-6
TGTGCCAGCAGACAGAGGGCGGATTGGGATACGCAGTATTTT,CASRQRADWDTQYF,TRBJ2-3,.,.,TRBV14
TGTGCCAGCAGCGTAGGTAGCGCCCCGGATACGCAGTATTTT,CASSVGSAPDTQYF,TRBJ2-3,.,.,TRBV9
TGTGCCAGTAGTATAAAGGGGGGGCCGTGGCAGCCCCAGCATTTT,CASSIKGGPWQPQHF,TRBJ1-5,.,.,TRBV19
TGTGCCAGCAGCTTCGCAGGGGGCGCTGGGGGAAGGGGCACCGGGGAGCTGTTTTTT,CASSFAGGAGGRGTGELFF,TRBJ2-2,TRBD1,.,TRBV9
TGTGCCAGCAGCTTAAATCGCGGGGGGAGCTCCTACGAGCAGTACTTC,CASSLNRGGSSYEQYF,TRBJ2-7,TRBD2,once,TRBV7-2
TGTGCCAGCAGTGCAGACCTTGTTGAGCAGTTCTTC,CASSADLVEQFF,TRBJ2-1,.,.,TRBV27
TGTGCCAGCAGTTACGACACGTGGGGCACTGAAGCTTTCTTT,CASSYDTWGTEAFF,TRBJ1-1,.,.,TRBV6-5
TGTGCCAGCAGCTCGCGGGTCGGCTACGAGCAGTACTTC,CASSSRVGYEQYF,TRBJ2-7,.,.,TRBV14